The clone carrying this TCR beta chain was detected only a few times. From germline, CDR1 is ENHRY and CDR2 SYGVKD. This CDR3 spans 15 amino acids. V lost 3 bases and J lost 2; bases outside the gene matches: 4. This record comes from a study of beta chain features in type 1 diabetes. Expressed TCRB transcripts were sequenced because the isolated RNA had all been reverse transcribed beforehand. Sequencing used immunoSEQ multiplex PCR; TCRdb keeps in-frame clones, though not all of them. The profile shows about 230,000 clones, over 8.5% of them singletons. CD4+ cells of the naive, central memory, regulatory and stem cell-like memory types were sorted via CD45RO/CCR7/CD25/CD127/CD95/CD27. In all sorted populations, purity surpassed 95%.

Material: naive CD4+ T cells from blood. The genes are TRBV10-3 and TRBJ2-7; 10 bases align to TRBD2. The TCR originated in a woman aged 18-29 years in good health. In DNA form, the CDR3 reads TGTGCCATCAGTGAAGAAGCGGGAGGGCCCTACGAGCAGTACTTC. It yields the protein CAISEEAGGPYEQYF.